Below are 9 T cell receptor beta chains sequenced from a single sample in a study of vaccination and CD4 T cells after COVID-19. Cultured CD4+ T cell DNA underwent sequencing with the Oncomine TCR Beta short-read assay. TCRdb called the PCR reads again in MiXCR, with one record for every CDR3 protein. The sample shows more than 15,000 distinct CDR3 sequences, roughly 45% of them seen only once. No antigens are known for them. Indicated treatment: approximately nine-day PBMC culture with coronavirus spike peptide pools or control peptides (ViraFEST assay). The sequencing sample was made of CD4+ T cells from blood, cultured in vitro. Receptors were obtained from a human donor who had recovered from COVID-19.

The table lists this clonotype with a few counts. The CDR3 DNA reads as TGTGCCAGCAGTCCGGGACTAGCGGGTGACAATGAGCAGTTCTTC. Its translation: CASSPGLAGDNEQFF. The gene calls are TRBV12-3 or TRBV12-4 and TRBJ2-1; 12 bases fit TRBD2. CDR3 size: 15 residues. V shed 5 bases, J shed 5 bases, and the junction held 4 bases outside the gene matches.

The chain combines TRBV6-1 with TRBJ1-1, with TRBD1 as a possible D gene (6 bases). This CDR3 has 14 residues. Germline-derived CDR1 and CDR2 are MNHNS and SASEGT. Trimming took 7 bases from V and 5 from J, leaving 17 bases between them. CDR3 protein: CASIDQGIDTEAFF. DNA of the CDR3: TGTGCCAGCATTGACCAGGGGATTGATACTGAAGCTTTCTTT.

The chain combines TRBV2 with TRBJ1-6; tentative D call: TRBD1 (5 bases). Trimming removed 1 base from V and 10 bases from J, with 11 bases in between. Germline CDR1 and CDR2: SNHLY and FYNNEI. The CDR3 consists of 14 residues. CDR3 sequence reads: CASSEVGDGSPLHF. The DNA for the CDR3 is TGTGCCAGCAGTGAAGTCGGGGACGGATCACCCCTCCACTTT.

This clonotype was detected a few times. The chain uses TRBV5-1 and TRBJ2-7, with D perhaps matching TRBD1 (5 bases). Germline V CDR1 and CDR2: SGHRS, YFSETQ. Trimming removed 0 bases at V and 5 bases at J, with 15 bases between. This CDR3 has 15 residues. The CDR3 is CASSLVAQGSDEQYF. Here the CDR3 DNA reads TGCGCCAGCAGCTTGGTGGCCCAGGGATCGGACGAGCAGTACTTC.

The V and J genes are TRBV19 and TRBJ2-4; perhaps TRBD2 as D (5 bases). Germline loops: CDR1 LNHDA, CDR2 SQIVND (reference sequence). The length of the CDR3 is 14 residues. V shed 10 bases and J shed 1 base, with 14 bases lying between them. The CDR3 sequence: CATADGVAKNIQYF. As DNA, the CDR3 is TGTGCCACCGCGGACGGGGTCGCCAAAAACATTCAGTACTTC.

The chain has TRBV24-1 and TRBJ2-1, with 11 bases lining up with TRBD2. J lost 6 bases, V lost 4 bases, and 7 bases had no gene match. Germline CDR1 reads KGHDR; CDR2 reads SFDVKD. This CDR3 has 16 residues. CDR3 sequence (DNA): TGTGCCACCAGTGAGACAACTAGCGGGAGTTTCAATGAGCAGTTCTTC. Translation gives CATSETTSGSFNEQFF.

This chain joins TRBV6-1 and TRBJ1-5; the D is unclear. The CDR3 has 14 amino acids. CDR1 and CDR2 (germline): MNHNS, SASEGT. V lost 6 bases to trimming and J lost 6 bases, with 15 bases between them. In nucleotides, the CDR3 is TGTGCCAGCAGCGAAAACGGGCGGTTTCAGCCCCAGCATTTT. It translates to CASSENGRFQPQHF.

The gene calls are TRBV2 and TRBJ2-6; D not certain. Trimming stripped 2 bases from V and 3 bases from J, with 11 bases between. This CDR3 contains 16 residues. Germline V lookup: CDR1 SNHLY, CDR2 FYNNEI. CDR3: CASSETLGRGANVLTF. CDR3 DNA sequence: TGTGCCAGCAGTGAAACCCTTGGGCGTGGGGCCAACGTCCTGACTTTC.

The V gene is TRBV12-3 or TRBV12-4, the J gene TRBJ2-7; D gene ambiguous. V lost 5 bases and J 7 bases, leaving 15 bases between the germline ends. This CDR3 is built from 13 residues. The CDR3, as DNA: TGTGCCAGCAGTATAAGGGCCCCTCGAGAGCAGTACTTC. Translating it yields CASSIRAPREQYF.